The rows below give T cell receptor beta chains drawn from one sample of a study of OX40 agonist ivuxolimab in advanced cancers. The data were produced by immunoSEQ multiplex PCR, yet TCRdb's version contains in-frame clones alone and is incomplete. Among 45,000 to 50,000 clones, around 90% were seen once, and the ten largest hold about 19%. The specimen comprised CD4+ or CD8+ T cells sorted from blood, sampled in a trial of the OX40 agonist ivuxolimab. The receptors derive from an adult with an advanced solid tumor such as melanoma, head and neck, liver or kidney cancer. CDR3s include the opening cysteine and the closing phenylalanine or tryptophan.

V gene,J gene,CDR3 protein
TRBV2,TRBJ2-1,CASIATSSLNEQFF
TRBV29-1,TRBJ2-3,CSGETGTGTDTQYF
TRBV6-1,TRBJ2-1,CASSENLAGEDEQFF
TRBV28,TRBJ2-3,CASSMGTVVGRDFWDTQYF
TRBV7-8,TRBJ2-1,CASSLVGGTVNEQFF
TRBV15,TRBJ2-2,CATSSTGEGTGELFF
TRBV5-1,TRBJ2-6,CASTKAGGDYTGANVLTF
TRBV11-2,TRBJ1-2,CASSRRQGASYYGYTF
TRBV7-3,TRBJ2-7,CASSPQAGGEQYF
TRBV13,TRBJ2-7,CASSPGGGGYEQYF
TRBV19,TRBJ1-5,CASWTGGEQPQHF
TRBV6-1,TRBJ2-5,CASSELGNQETQYF
TRBV6-1,TRBJ2-3,CASSELRLLASSDTQYF
TRBV11-2,TRBJ2-7,CASSPPDRVGPREQYF
TRBV5-1,TRBJ2-7,CASSLWGGASYEQYF
TRBV28,TRBJ1-5,CASSTQAYSNQPQHF
TRBV28,TRBJ2-7,CASSGIGYEQYF
TRBV5-4,TRBJ1-1,CASSSPLTTEAFF
TRBV27,TRBJ2-7,CASSFWGKVGEQYF
TRBV11-2,TRBJ2-2,CASSLHRETGELFF
TRBV10-2,TRBJ2-7,CASRDRAYEQYF
TRBV2,TRBJ2-1,CASSGGLAVPSKSYNEQFF
TRBV6-5,TRBJ2-5,CASSWGRGGETQYF
TRBV4-2,TRBJ2-3,CASSQGTWQYF
TRBV19,TRBJ2-7,CASSIVLGSHEQYF
TRBV5-4,TRBJ2-7,CASSLRQTYEQYF
TRBV6-1,TRBJ2-6,CASSEGAGSGANVLTF
TRBV2,TRBJ1-5,CASSEWVDSNQPQHF
TRBV28,TRBJ1-2,CASRVMDSGYGYTF
TRBV6-5,TRBJ2-1,CASSYSTFNEQFF
TRBV10-2,TRBJ2-7,CATKGLADYEQYF
TRBV4-1,TRBJ1-1,CASSQADGGHTEAFF
TRBV14,TRBJ2-4,CASSPYSKNIQYF
TRBV11-2,TRBJ1-1,CASTLQRNTEAFF
TRBV4-1,TRBJ2-1,CASSQSPGLAGGSYNEQFF
TRBV7-9,TRBJ2-2,CASSLVTDTGELFF
TRBV19,TRBJ1-5,CASSMGLQPQHF
TRBV14,TRBJ2-1,CASSRDDIQGVSYNEQFF
TRBV28,TRBJ2-7,CASSPYLAQGDEQYF
TRBV7-6,TRBJ2-7,CASSLVGYEQYF
TRBV29-1,TRBJ1-3,CSVAEGANSGNTIYF
TRBV5-6,TRBJ2-5,CASSWPTGYQETQYF
TRBV6-5,TRBJ2-3,CASSLGQQGDTQYF
TRBV7-2,TRBJ2-7,CASSLEGSAIISYEQYF
TRBV9,TRBJ2-1,CASSVDWADNEQFF
TRBV11-2,TRBJ2-7,CASSFLGPTYEQYF
TRBV5-6,.,CASSSRPHEQYF
TRBV19,TRBJ2-1,CASGLIGYNEQFF
TRBV6-1,TRBJ2-4,CASSDWGRANIQYF
TRBV7-8,TRBJ1-1,CASSLLDGPNTEAFF